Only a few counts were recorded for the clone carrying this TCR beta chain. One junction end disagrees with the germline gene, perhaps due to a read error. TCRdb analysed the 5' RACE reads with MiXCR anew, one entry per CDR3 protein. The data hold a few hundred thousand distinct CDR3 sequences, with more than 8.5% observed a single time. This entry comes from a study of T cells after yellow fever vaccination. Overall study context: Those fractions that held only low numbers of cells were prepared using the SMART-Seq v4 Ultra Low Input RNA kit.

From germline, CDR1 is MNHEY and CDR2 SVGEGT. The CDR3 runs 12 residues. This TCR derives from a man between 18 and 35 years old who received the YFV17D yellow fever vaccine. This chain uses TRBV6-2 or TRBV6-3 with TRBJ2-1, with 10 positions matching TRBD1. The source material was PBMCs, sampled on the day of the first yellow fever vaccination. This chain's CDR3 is CASSRRQGALGF. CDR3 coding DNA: TGTGCCAGCAGTCGGAGACAGGGGGCCCTCGGCTTC.